This passage covers 10 T cell receptor beta chains from one sample sequenced in a study of vaccination and CD4 T cells after COVID-19. Antigens of these TCRs are unknown. Noted treatment: roughly ten-day PBMC culture with coronavirus spike peptide pools or control peptides (ViraFEST assay). The Oncomine TCR Beta short-read assay sequenced DNA from cultured CD4+ T cells. TCRdb itself ran the PCR reads through MiXCR, one entry per CDR3 protein. The sample carries 20,000 to 25,000 distinct CDR3 sequences, less than 70% recorded once. Sequences were obtained from CD4+ T cells from blood, cultured in vitro. The receptors were sampled from a human donor who had recovered from COVID-19.

The table lists this clonotype with a few counts. This chain links TRBV27 with TRBJ2-7; D uncertain. The CDR3 is 15 amino acids. Trimming took 3 bases from V and 2 from J, leaving 14 bases between them. Germline values: CDR1 MNHEY, CDR2 SMNVEV (reference sequence). In nucleotides, the CDR3 is TGTGCCAGCAGTTTTAGACCTTATAGCACCTACGAGCAGTACTTC. Translated: CASSFRPYSTYEQYF.

The V and J genes are TRBV4-2 and TRBJ2-7, with TRBD2 matching over 7 bases. Losses at the gene ends were 4 bases for V and 1 base for J; bases not matched to a gene: 10. This CDR3 comprises 16 residues. Germline-derived CDR1 and CDR2 are LGHNA and YNFKEQ. The CDR3 nucleotides are TGTGCCAGCAGCCCCCGGGGGAGGGACTGGTCCTACGAGCAGTACTTC. It encodes CASSPRGRDWSYEQYF.

The J gene is TRBJ2-5, the V gene TRBV10-3, with 12 bases lining up with TRBD2. Per germline, CDR1 ENHRY and CDR2 SYGVKD. The CDR3 is 16 amino acids. With 7 bases clipped from V and 3 bases from J, the junction kept 9 bases outside the gene matches. CDR3 protein: CAIKATSGRNEETQYF. The CDR3 DNA reads as TGTGCCATCAAGGCGACTAGCGGGAGAAATGAAGAGACCCAGTACTTC.

This sequence joins TRBV27 and TRBJ2-7; 7 bases are a match to TRBD2. This CDR3 spans 13 amino acids. CDR1 and CDR2 from the germline V gene are MNHEY and SMNVEV (reference sequence). The V segment lost 3 bases and the J segment 6 bases; nucleotides outside the gene matches: 5. The CDR3: CASSFPGGSEQYF. The CDR3 nucleotides read TGTGCCAGCAGTTTTCCGGGAGGTAGCGAGCAGTACTTC.

This clonotype came up a few times. The CDR3 DNA is TGTGCCAGCAGTTACGAGTCAGGGGGCCGGGAGACCCAGTACTTC. Its translation is CASSYESGGRETQYF. This chain uses TRBV6-5 with TRBJ2-5; 8 nucleotides align to TRBD1. With 2 bases clipped from V and 5 bases from J, the junction kept 7 bases outside the gene matches. The CDR3 totals 15 residues. In germline, CDR1 is MNHEY, CDR2 SVGAGI.

CDR3 protein: CASSLDLAGGYEQYF. The CDR3 nucleotides read TGCGCCAGCAGCTTGGATCTAGCGGGAGGCTACGAGCAGTACTTC. V usage is TRBV5-1 and J usage is TRBJ2-7; 11 bases are shared with TRBD2. Germline CDR1 and CDR2: SGHRS and YFSETQ. With V trimmed by 0 bases and J by 3 bases, 2 bases remained unmatched. The CDR3 has 15 residues.

This sequence joins TRBV20-1 and TRBJ1-6, with D tentatively TRBD1 (5 bases). The CDR3 spans 15 residues. Germline CDR1 is DFQATT and CDR2 is SNEGSKA (reference sequence). The ends were cut back, 0 bases at V and 9 bases at J, with 15 bases in the middle. The CDR3 protein is CSAREAAREASPLHF. Here the CDR3 DNA reads TGCAGTGCTAGAGAAGCGGCCAGGGAGGCTTCACCCCTCCACTTT.

The rearrangement uses TRBV15 and TRBJ2-2; D is possibly TRBD1 (6 bases). There are 16 residues in the CDR3. CDR1 and CDR2 (germline): LNHNV, YYDKDF (reference sequence). With 3 bases removed from V and 4 bases from J, the gap between germline ends came to 15 bases. The CDR3 DNA reads as TGTGCCACCAGCAGGGGACACAGTCGTGGCACCGGGGAGCTGTTTTTT. Translated: CATSRGHSRGTGELFF.

This clonotype was seen only a few times. V gene TRBV6-1 combines with J gene TRBJ1-3; possibly TRBD1 for D (6 bases). The CDR3 runs to 14 residues. Germline V gives CDR1 MNHNS, CDR2 SASEGT. Deletions cut 3 bases from V and 4 bases from J, with 10 bases between. The CDR3, as DNA: TGTGCCAGCAGTGACAGGGGCGAGGGAAACACCATATATTTT. Translation gives CASSDRGEGNTIYF.

The CDR3: CASSLLSGNTEAFF. The CDR3, as DNA: TGTGCCAGCAGCTTGCTCTCGGGGAACACTGAAGCTTTCTTT. The chain couples TRBV5-4 to TRBJ1-1; no reliable D call. The CDR3 has 14 residues. Looked up from germline, CDR1 is SGHNT and CDR2 is YYREEE (reference sequence). The V and J ends lost 1 base and 1 base respectively, with 8 bases between them.